This T cell receptor (beta chain) was profiled in a study of CD8+CD57+ T cells in acquired aplastic anemia. About the research overall: Sorting CD4+ and CD8+ cells gave DNA averaging around 3 ug. Study-wide points: Almost 30 shared CD8+ CDR3s appeared highly expressed within patients' immunodominant clones. A significant difference in CD8+ Simpson's diversity between patients and controls was not found.

Germline V gene lookup returns CDR1 SGHNT and CDR2 YYREEE (reference sequence). V dropped 1 base and J dropped 4; count of bases not matched to a gene: 14. The CDR3 is made up of 19 amino acids. Remarks on this clonotype: No antigen is known for it.

Before being chosen for sequencing, patients had shown CD8+CD57+ cell expansion by flow cytometry. Acquired aplastic anemia of severe grade affected all patients. The use of genomic DNA as template underpinned the TCR beta VDJ and CDR3 profiling. TCRdb re-called the reads with MiXCR, one entry per CDR3 protein. The sample contains around 170,000 distinct CDR3 sequences, more than 45% of which appear only once. The clonotype comes from a human donor with aplastic anemia. Sequenced: sorted CD4+, CD8+, or CD8+CD57+ T cells (not recorded which) from PBMCs. The chain recombines TRBV5-4 with TRBJ2-6, with TRBD2 matching over 7 bases. The CDR3 bases are TGTGCCAGCAGCTTGAGGCCGGGAGGCATTAGGTCCGGGGCCAACGTCCTGACTTTC. Amino acids: CASSLRPGGIRSGANVLTF.